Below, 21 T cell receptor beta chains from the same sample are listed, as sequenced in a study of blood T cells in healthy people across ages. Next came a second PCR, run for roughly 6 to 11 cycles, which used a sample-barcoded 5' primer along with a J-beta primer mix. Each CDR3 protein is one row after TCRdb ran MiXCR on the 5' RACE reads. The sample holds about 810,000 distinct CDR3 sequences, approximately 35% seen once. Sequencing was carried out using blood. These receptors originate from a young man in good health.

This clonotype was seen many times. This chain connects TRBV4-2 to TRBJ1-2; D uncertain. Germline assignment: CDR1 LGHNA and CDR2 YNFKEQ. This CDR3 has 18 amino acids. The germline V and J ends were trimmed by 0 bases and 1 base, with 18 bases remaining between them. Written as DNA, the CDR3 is TGTGCCAGCAGCCAAGAAGCGGGAGAGGGCTCACTTAACTATGGCTACACCTTC. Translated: CASSQEAGEGSLNYGYTF.

The CDR3 DNA is TGTGCCAGCAGCCGTGGGCTGGCTAGCGGGGGGGCCAACACAGATACGCAGTATTTT. It yields the protein CASSRGLASGGANTDTQYF. This rearrangement joins TRBV9 to TRBJ2-3, with 12 bases identical to TRBD2. CDR3 length: 19 amino acids. Trimming cost V 4 bases and J 2 bases; bases outside gene matches: 14. Germline values: CDR1 SGDLS, CDR2 YYNGEE.

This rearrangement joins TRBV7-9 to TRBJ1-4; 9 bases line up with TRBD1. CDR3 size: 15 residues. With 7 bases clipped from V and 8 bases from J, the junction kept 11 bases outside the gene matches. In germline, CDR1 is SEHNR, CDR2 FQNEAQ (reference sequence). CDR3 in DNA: TGTGCCAGCACCCCGACCGACAGGGGGGAAGAAAAACTGTTTTTT. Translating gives CASTPTDRGEEKLFF.

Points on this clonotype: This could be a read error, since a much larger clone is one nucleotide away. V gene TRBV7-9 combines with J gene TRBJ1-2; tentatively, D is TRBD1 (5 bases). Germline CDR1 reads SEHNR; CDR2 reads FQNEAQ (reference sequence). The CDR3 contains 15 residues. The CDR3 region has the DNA TGTGCCGGCAGCGGGGCCGGGGTTGGGTCCTATGGCTACACCTTC. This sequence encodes CAGSGAGVGSYGYTF.

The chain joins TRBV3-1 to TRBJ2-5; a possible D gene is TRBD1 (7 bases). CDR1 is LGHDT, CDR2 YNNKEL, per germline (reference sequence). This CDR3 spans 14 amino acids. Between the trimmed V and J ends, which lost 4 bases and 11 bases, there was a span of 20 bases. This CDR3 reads CASSPAGGLNEQYF. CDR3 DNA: TGTGCCAGCAGCCCTGCAGGGGGGCTTAATGAGCAGTACTTC.

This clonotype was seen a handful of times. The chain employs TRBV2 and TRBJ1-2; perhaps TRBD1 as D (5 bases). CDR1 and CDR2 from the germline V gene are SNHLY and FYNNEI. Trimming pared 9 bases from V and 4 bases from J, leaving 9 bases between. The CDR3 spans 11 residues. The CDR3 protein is CARGDSYGYTF. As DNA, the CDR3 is TGTGCCAGGGGCGACAGCTATGGCTACACCTTC. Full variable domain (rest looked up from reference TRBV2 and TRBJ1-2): EPEVTQTPSHQVTQMGQEVILRCVPISNHLYFYWYRQILGQKVEFLVSFYNNEISEKSEIFDDQFSVERPDGSNFTLKIRSTKLEDSAMYFCARGDSYGYTFGSGTRLTVV.

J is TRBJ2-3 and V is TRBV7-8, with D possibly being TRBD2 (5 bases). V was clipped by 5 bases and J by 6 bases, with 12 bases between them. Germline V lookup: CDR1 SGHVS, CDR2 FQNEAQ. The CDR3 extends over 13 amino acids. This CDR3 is CASSRGGDDTQYF. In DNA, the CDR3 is TGTGCCAGCAGCCGAGGAGGAGATGATACGCAGTATTTT.

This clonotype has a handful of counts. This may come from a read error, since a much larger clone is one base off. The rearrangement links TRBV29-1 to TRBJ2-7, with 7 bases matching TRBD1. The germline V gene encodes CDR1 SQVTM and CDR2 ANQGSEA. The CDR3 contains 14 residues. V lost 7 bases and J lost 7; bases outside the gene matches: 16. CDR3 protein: CSAPSTGPYNEQYF. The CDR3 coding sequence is TGCAGCGCACCTTCGACAGGGCCCTACAATGAGCAGTACTTC.

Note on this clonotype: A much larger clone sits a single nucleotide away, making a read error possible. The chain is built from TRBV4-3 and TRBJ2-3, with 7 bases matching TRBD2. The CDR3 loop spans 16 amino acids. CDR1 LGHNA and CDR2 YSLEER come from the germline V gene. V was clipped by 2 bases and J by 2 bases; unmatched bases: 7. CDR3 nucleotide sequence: TGCGCCAGCAGCCAAACTAGCGTGGGGTTCACAGATACGCAGTATTTT. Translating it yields CASSQTSVGFTDTQYF.

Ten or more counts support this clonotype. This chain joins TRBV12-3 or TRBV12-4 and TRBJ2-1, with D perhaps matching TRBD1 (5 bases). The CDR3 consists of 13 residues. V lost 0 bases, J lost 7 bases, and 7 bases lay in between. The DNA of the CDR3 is TGTGCCAGCAGTTTAGCGGCAGGGAATGAGCAGTTCTTC. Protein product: CASSLAAGNEQFF.

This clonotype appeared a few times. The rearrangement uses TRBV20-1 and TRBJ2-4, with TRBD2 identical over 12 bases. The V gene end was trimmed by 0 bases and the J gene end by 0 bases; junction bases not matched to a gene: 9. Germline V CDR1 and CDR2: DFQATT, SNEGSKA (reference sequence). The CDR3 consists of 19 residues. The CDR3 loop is CSARDVGLAGQLAKNIQYF. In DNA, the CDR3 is TGCAGTGCTAGAGATGTCGGACTAGCGGGGCAATTAGCCAAAAACATTCAGTACTTC.

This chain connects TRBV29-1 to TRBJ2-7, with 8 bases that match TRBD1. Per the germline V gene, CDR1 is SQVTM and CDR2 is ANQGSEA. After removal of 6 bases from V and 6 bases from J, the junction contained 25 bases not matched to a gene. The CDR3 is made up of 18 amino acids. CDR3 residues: CSVQRMAGLTTTGGEQYF. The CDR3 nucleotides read TGCAGCGTCCAAAGGATGGCAGGTTTAACTACTACAGGGGGCGAGCAGTACTTC.

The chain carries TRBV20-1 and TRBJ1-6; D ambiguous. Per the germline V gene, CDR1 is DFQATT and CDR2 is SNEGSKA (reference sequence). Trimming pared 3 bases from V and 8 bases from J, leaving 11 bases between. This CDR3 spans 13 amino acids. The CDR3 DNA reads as TGCAGTGCTAGGGGGAGGGCTGATTCACCCCTCCACTTT. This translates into CSARGRADSPLHF.

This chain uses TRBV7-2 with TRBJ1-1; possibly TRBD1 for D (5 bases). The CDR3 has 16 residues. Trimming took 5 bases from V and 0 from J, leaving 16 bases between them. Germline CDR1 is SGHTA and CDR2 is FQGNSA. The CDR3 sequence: CASSPQTEILNTEAFF. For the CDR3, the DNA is TGTGCCAGCAGCCCCCAGACAGAGATCTTGAACACTGAAGCTTTCTTT.

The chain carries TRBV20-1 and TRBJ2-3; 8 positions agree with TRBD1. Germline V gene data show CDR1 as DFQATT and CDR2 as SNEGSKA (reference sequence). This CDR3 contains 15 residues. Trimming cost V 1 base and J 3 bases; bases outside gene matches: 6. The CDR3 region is CSARATRDRTDTQYF. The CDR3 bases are TGCAGTGCTAGAGCCACCCGGGACAGGACAGATACGCAGTATTTT.

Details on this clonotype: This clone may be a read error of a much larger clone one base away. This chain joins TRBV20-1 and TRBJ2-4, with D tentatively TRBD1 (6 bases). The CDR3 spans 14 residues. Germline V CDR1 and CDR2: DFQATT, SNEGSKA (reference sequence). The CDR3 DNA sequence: TGCGGTGCTAGAGAGGTCAGGGGTGGGAACATTCAGTACTTC. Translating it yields CGAREVRGGNIQYF.

As DNA, the CDR3 is TGTGCCAGCAGCTTACCCCAAGGTCTAAGCACAGATACGCAGTATTTT. It translates to CASSLPQGLSTDTQYF. The chain joins TRBV7-9 to TRBJ2-3; D remains ambiguous. The CDR3 is made up of 16 amino acids. V dropped 2 bases and J dropped 0 bases, with 12 bases sitting between them. Germline loops: CDR1 SEHNR, CDR2 FQNEAQ (reference sequence).

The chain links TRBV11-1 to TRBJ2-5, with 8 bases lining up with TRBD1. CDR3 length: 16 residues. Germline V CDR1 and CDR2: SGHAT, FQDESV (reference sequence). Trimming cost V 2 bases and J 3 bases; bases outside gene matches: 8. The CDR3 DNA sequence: TGTGCCAGCAGCTTATTCGCGGACAGGGCCGAAGAGACCCAGTACTTC. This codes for CASSLFADRAEETQYF.

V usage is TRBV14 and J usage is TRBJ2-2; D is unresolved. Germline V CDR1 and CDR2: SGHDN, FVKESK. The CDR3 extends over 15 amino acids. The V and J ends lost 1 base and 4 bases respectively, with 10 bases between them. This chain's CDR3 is CASSQGRVGTGELFF. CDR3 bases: TGTGCCAGCAGCCAAGGAAGGGTTGGCACCGGGGAGCTGTTTTTT.

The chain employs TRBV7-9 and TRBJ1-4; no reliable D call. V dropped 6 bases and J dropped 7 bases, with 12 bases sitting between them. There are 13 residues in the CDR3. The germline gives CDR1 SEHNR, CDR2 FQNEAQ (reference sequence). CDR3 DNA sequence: TGTGCCAGCAGTCATGTCGGGGTTGAAAAACTGTTTTTT. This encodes CASSHVGVEKLFF.

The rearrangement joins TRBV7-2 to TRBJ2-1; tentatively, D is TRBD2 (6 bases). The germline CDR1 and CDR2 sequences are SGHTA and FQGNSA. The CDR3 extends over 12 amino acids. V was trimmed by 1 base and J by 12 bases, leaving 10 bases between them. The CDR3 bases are TGTGCCAGCAGCTTAGGGCCGGGAGCGCAGTTCTTC. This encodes CASSLGPGAQFF.